The 24 T cell receptor beta chains below were found in one sample sequenced in a study of identical twins. Via MiXCR, TCRdb re-called the 5' RACE reads, giving one row per CDR3 protein. The sample has just over 500,000 distinct CDR3 sequences; around 20% are singletons. The same data also contributed to another study, on T cells expressing NK-cell markers.

The sequenced material came from CD4+ T cells sorted from blood. These receptors were collected from a woman between 18 and 30 years old in good health.

V gene TRBV20-1 combines with J gene TRBJ2-7; TRBD2 aligns across 12 bases. Trimming cost V 2 bases and J 6 bases; bases outside gene matches: 11. The CDR3 length is 16 residues. From germline, CDR1 is DFQATT and CDR2 SNEGSKA (reference sequence). The CDR3 region has the DNA TGCAGTGCTAGACGCGACAGGACTAGCGGGAAAGGCGAGCAGTACTTC. Translated, it gives CSARRDRTSGKGEQYF.

This clonotype was recorded at least ten times. The rearrangement joins TRBV12-3 or TRBV12-4 to TRBJ1-4; 12 bases align to TRBD1. Losses at the gene ends were 5 bases for V and 7 bases for J; bases not matched to a gene: 8. This CDR3 spans 16 amino acids. CDR3 protein: CASSPGQGARSEKLFF. CDR3 nucleotide sequence: TGTGCCAGCAGTCCGGGACAGGGGGCGCGGAGTGAAAAACTGTTTTTT.

The genes are TRBV5-1 and TRBJ2-3, with D perhaps TRBD2 (5 bases). CDR3 length equals 17 residues. Trimming shortened V by 0 bases and J by 6 bases, and 20 bases separated the two germline ends. CDR1 SGHRS and CDR2 YFSETQ come from the germline V gene. CDR3 region: CASSLAVVAGQRDTQYF. DNA of the CDR3: TGCGCCAGCAGCTTGGCCGTTGTGGCGGGCCAACGCGATACGCAGTATTTT.

The J gene is TRBJ2-3, the V gene TRBV2; 8 bases are a match to TRBD2. With 2 bases clipped from V and 4 bases from J, the junction kept 8 bases outside the gene matches. CDR3 length equals 16 residues. Germline loops: CDR1 SNHLY, CDR2 FYNNEI. CDR3 region: CASSERGGRSSDTQYF. In nucleotides, the CDR3 is TGTGCCAGCAGTGAACGGGGCGGGAGGTCTTCAGATACGCAGTATTTT. The full variable domain, in which reference TRBV2 and TRBJ2-3 provide the parts outside the CDR3, is EPEVTQTPSHQVTQMGQEVILRCVPISNHLYFYWYRQILGQKVEFLVSFYNNEISEKSEIFDDQFSVERPDGSNFTLKIRSTKLEDSAMYFCASSERGGRSSDTQYFGPGTRLTVL.

Many counts were recorded for this clonotype. V usage is TRBV5-1 and J usage is TRBJ2-7, with D uncertain. This CDR3 comprises 13 residues. Germline V lookup: CDR1 SGHRS, CDR2 YFSETQ. Trimming stripped 2 bases from V and 1 base from J, with 7 bases between. The CDR3 is CASSLKDSYEQYF. DNA of the CDR3: TGCGCCAGCAGCTTAAAAGATTCCTACGAGCAGTACTTC.

The chain joins TRBV12-3 or TRBV12-4 to TRBJ2-7; D gene unclear. The CDR3 runs to 13 residues. Trimming removed 3 bases at V and 5 bases at J, with 11 bases between. CDR3 sequence: CASSFSRSHEQYF. The DNA of the CDR3 is TGTGCCAGCAGTTTTTCCCGGAGCCACGAGCAGTACTTC.

The rearrangement links TRBV12-3 or TRBV12-4 to TRBJ2-7; possibly TRBD1 or TRBD2 for D (7 bases each). Trimming left V 6 bases short and J 3 bases short, with 21 bases between. This CDR3 region has 16 residues. DNA of the CDR3: TGTGCCAGCAGGCATGGGGACTACGCAGGGGGCTACGAGCAGTACTTC. It encodes CASRHGDYAGGYEQYF.

The V gene is TRBV6-1, the J gene TRBJ2-7; 10 bases are a match to TRBD2. This CDR3 has 15 amino acids. The germline gives CDR1 MNHNS, CDR2 SASEGT. Trimming took 5 bases from V and 4 from J; bases not matched to a gene: 8. The CDR3 coding sequence is TGTGCCAGCAGTCCTAGGCCTAGCGGGAGTTACGAGCAGTACTTC. It is translated as CASSPRPSGSYEQYF.

The chain couples TRBV20-1 to TRBJ2-1, with 7 bases identical to TRBD2. CDR1 is DFQATT and CDR2 is SNEGSKA in the germline V gene (reference sequence). The CDR3 extends over 14 amino acids. V lost 5 bases, J lost 1 base, and 5 bases stayed unmatched. This chain's CDR3 is CSAGGLSSYNEQFF. The CDR3 DNA is TGCAGTGCTGGGGGACTATCTTCCTACAATGAGCAGTTCTTC.

This clonotype was recorded a few times. This sequence joins TRBV3-1 and TRBJ2-1, with D perhaps TRBD1 (6 bases). This CDR3 contains 14 residues. V dropped 4 bases and J dropped 9 bases, with 16 bases sitting between them. Germline V CDR1 and CDR2: LGHDT, YNNKEL (reference sequence). In DNA, the CDR3 is TGTGCCAGCAGCCTTCCGGGACACGGTGGTGAGCAGTTCTTC. This gives the protein CASSLPGHGGEQFF.

The V call is TRBV7-2, the J call TRBJ2-2; D gene unclear. Looked up from germline, CDR1 is SGHTA and CDR2 is FQGNSA. Deletions cut 5 bases from V and 2 bases from J, with 12 bases between. The CDR3 is 15 amino acids. The CDR3 DNA follows: TGTGCCAGCAGCCCCCGGCCAATTAACACCGGGGAGCTGTTTTTT. Its protein is CASSPRPINTGELFF.

In its sample, this clonotype was seen many times. V usage is TRBV12-3 or TRBV12-4 and J usage is TRBJ2-1; maybe TRBD2 (5 bases). The CDR3 covers 14 residues. V was cut by 0 bases and J by 5 bases, with 8 bases left in between. The CDR3, as DNA: TGTGCCAGCAGTTTAGCCTCGGGAAACAATGAGCAGTTCTTC. This translates into CASSLASGNNEQFF.

The gene calls are TRBV27 and TRBJ1-1, with D perhaps matching TRBD1 (6 bases). Trimming removed 2 bases at V and 2 bases at J, with 15 bases between. Germline assignment: CDR1 MNHEY and CDR2 SMNVEV (reference sequence). The length of the CDR3 is 16 residues. CDR3 sequence (DNA): TGTGCCAGCAGTTTAGGCGGGGGGGCTCCTAACACTGAAGCTTTCTTT. Translated, it gives CASSLGGGAPNTEAFF.

This clonotype has more than one count but fewer than ten. The rearrangement joins TRBV5-1 to TRBJ1-5, with unresolved D. The germline V gene encodes CDR1 SGHRS and CDR2 YFSETQ. The CDR3 spans 13 residues. The V end lost 4 bases, the J end lost 7 bases, and 12 bases lay between the germline ends. CDR3: CASSQFGPQPQHF. CDR3 DNA sequence: TGCGCCAGCAGCCAATTTGGCCCACAGCCCCAGCATTTT.

This chain uses TRBV18 with TRBJ1-1; D unresolved. The germline CDR1 and CDR2 sequences are KGHSH and LQKENI. Between the trimmed V and J ends, which lost 3 bases and 7 bases, there was a span of 18 bases. The CDR3 contains 15 residues. The CDR3 here is CASSPGLGRTGEAFF. The DNA of the CDR3 is TGTGCCAGCTCACCGGGCCTTGGGAGGACCGGTGAAGCTTTCTTT.

The V gene is TRBV20-1, the J gene TRBJ2-1, with D unclear. CDR1 is DFQATT and CDR2 is SNEGSKA in the germline V gene (reference sequence). The CDR3 has 14 amino acids. Trimming pared 6 bases from V and 2 bases from J, leaving 14 bases between. The CDR3 is CSARWRMTYNEQFF. As DNA, the CDR3 is TGCAGTGCCCGCTGGCGGATGACCTACAATGAGCAGTTCTTC.

The V and J genes are TRBV10-3 and TRBJ2-3; D gene unclear. Deletions cut 6 bases from V and 2 bases from J, with 6 bases between. The CDR3 loop spans 12 amino acids. Germline CDR1 ENHRY, CDR2 SYGVKD. In nucleotides, the CDR3 is TGTGCCATCAGCCAGATCACAGATACGCAGTATTTT. Protein product: CAISQITDTQYF.

This clonotype was seen a few times. This chain connects TRBV20-1 to TRBJ2-3, with 8 bases that match TRBD2. Losses at the gene ends were 3 bases for V and 5 bases for J; bases not matched to a gene: 7. This CDR3 comprises 14 residues. Germline V gene sequence: CDR1 DFQATT, CDR2 SNEGSKA (reference sequence). CDR3 sequence: CSASRGGRGDTQYF. The CDR3 DNA reads TGCAGTGCTAGTCGGGGGGGCAGAGGAGATACGCAGTATTTT.

The rearrangement links TRBV20-1 to TRBJ2-7; D may be TRBD1 (6 bases). Trimming stripped 4 bases from V and 5 bases from J, with 24 bases between. Germline CDR1 is DFQATT and CDR2 is SNEGSKA (reference sequence). The CDR3 is 16 residues long. CDR3 region: CSAKGITGSESDEQYF. In nucleotides, the CDR3 is TGCAGTGCTAAGGGCATAACAGGGAGCGAATCGGACGAGCAGTACTTC.

The table lists this clonotype with a few counts. The chain employs TRBV7-9 and TRBJ1-2; tentative D call: TRBD1 (5 bases). The CDR3 spans 15 residues. Germline V gene lookup returns CDR1 SEHNR and CDR2 FQNEAQ (reference sequence). V was trimmed by 0 bases and J by 6 bases, leaving 14 bases between them. CDR3 nucleotide sequence: TGTGCCAGCAGCTTAGCCTTGACAGTCCGTCATGGCTACACCTTC. Translating it yields CASSLALTVRHGYTF. Combining the CDR3 with reference TRBV7-9 and TRBJ1-2 gives the whole variable domain DTGVSQNPRHKITKRGQNVTFRCDPISEHNRLYWYRQTLGQGPEFLTYFQNEAQLEKSRLLSDRFSAERPKGSFSTLEIQRTEQGDSAMYLCASSLALTVRHGYTFGSGTRLTVV.

This clonotype was found a few times. The chain couples TRBV12-3 or TRBV12-4 to TRBJ2-2; no clear D. The germline V and J ends were trimmed by 5 bases and 6 bases, with 7 bases remaining between them. The CDR3 totals 12 residues. CDR3 amino acids: CASSPDSGELFF. The CDR3 bases are TGTGCCAGCAGTCCAGACTCCGGGGAGCTGTTTTTT.

In its sample, this clonotype was seen a few times. The V gene is TRBV7-9, the J gene TRBJ2-7; no clear D. V gave up 5 bases and J gave up 5 bases, with 7 bases separating them. The CDR3 is 11 amino acids. CDR1 and CDR2 (germline): SEHNR, FQNEAQ (reference sequence). This CDR3 reads CASSPLNEQYF. Written as DNA, the CDR3 is TGTGCCAGCAGCCCCCTGAACGAGCAGTACTTC.

V gene TRBV5-1 combines with J gene TRBJ2-7, with 11 bases aligning to TRBD2. The germline CDR1 and CDR2 sequences are SGHRS and YFSETQ. The CDR3 contains 16 residues. Losses at the gene ends were 4 bases for V and 4 bases for J; bases not matched to a gene: 10. This CDR3 reads CASSPLTSGGIYEQYF. The CDR3 nucleotides are TGCGCCAGCAGCCCCCTCACTAGCGGGGGAATTTACGAGCAGTACTTC.

This clonotype appeared a few times. The J gene is TRBJ2-4, the V gene TRBV12-3 or TRBV12-4; 8 bases fit TRBD2. Losses at the gene ends were 2 bases for V and 10 bases for J; bases not matched to a gene: 4. The CDR3 totals 13 residues. CDR3 DNA sequence: TGTGCCAGCAGTTTATTGAGCGGGAGAATTCAGTACTTC. As protein: CASSLLSGRIQYF.